Here is one T cell receptor beta chain with its context. Its antigen is unknown. This sample stems from a study of cytomegalovirus exposure and HLA in healthy donors. Broader study findings: It was likely that a cluster of highly shared sequence variants was a sequencing artifact. Further analysis, carried out later, found HLA-associated TCR beta chains more clonally expanded than equally common other chains. Altogether, some 170 TCR beta chains were recorded as cytomegalovirus-associated.

Both 60 Vbeta primers and 13 Jbeta primers went into the PCR. Here immunoSEQ multiplex PCR was the method, and the copy in TCRdb shows in-frame clones only, minus some. This sample has 180,000 or so clones, with approximately 85% found just once. Trimming took off 4 bases at V and 2 bases at J, with 17 bases between the two ends. CDR3 length equals 16 residues. Germline V gene lookup returns CDR1 SGHNT and CDR2 YYREEE (reference sequence). J is TRBJ2-3 and V is TRBV5-4, with D perhaps matching TRBD2 (5 bases). The TCR originated in a man in his late teens or twenties in good health and CMV-seropositive. Specimen: PBMCs. The CDR3 protein is CASSPLLSGDTDTQYF. CDR3 in DNA: TGTGCCAGCAGCCCGCTTCTGAGCGGAGACACAGATACGCAGTATTTT.